This entry describes one T cell receptor (beta chain). This clonotype was counted many times. Its antigen has not been determined. Base qualities are not recorded, but no much larger clone differs from it by a single base. The sample is drawn from a study of neurological immune-mediated disorders (dated by TCRdb to about 2019). Notes on the research overall: Among the 35 or so multiple sclerosis patients, approximately 31 had relapsing-remitting MS and 3 had secondary progressive MS. The study compared peripheral blood TCR-beta repertoires of HTLV-I-associated myelopathy (HAM/TSP) patients, multiple sclerosis patients and healthy controls using UMI-based sequencing. The roughly 110 TCR-beta libraries covered PBMC samples along with longitudinal samples, technical triplicates, and paired sorted CD4+ and CD8+ T-cell subsets. The cohort included about 70 subjects: about 14 with HAM/TSP, some 35 with multiple sclerosis, and approximately 20 healthy controls. The study at large found these results: TCR clonal expansion was highest in HAM/TSP patients and lowest in MS patients, with MS patients falling below even healthy controls. No identical CDR3 amino acid sequences were found to be shared among expanded clones across subjects, suggesting that TCR-beta repertoires were private in all groups. The MS cluster was not associated with any clinical or MRI features, and the authors stated that larger cohorts are needed. Repertoires from 18 of 34 MS patients were grouped by phylogenetic analysis into a cluster of related CDR3 sequences, suggesting a possible repertoire-level signature.

For unsorted PBMC libraries, 2 million PBMCs were used after storage in RNAlater at -80 degrees C until RNA extraction. The multiple sclerosis patients were enrolled in a US clinical protocol that evaluated disease progression with magnetic resonance imaging. Peripheral blood underwent Ficoll-Hypaque density gradient centrifugation to isolate PBMCs, which were then cryopreserved in liquid nitrogen. Including the terminal cysteine and phenylalanine, the CDR3 comprises 14 residues. Only the CDR3 DNA stays, 42 bases, in frame from base 1. The CDR1 and CDR2 encoded by the germline V gene (reference sequence) are DFQATT and SNEGSKA. V drops 2 bases and J drops 6 bases, leaving 14 bases in between. cDNA was synthesized by template-switch 5'RACE using a primer carrying a 10-nucleotide random unique molecular identifier by which each TCR transcript was tagged. Each sequencing run produced over 190 million TCR-beta sequences covering 15-18 subjects. The RNeasy kit was used to extract total RNA. TCR-beta VDJ regions were amplified with primers for the TCR constant region and the 5'RACE anchor, using the KAPA Real-time Library Amplification kit. A first PCR added sample indexes and Illumina adaptors, after which a second PCR increased the library yield. The roughly 650 bp TCR product was size-selected on a 2% E-gel SizeSelection system after Ampure bead purification. Before pooling, library quality was assessed on a Bioanalyzer, concentration was determined with Qubit, and library quantification was performed with the Kapa Library Quantification kit. Libraries were sequenced paired-end 2 x 150 bp on an Illumina HiSeq 2500. To increase sequence diversity, about 23-32% phiX was spiked into each library pool. As for the authors' bioinformatics: Quality-filtered reads were processed with the UMI-based MiGEC pipeline, which removed over 75% of raw TCR sequences during error correction. IMGT germline references were used for aligning VDJ genes, and each clonotype was defined as a unique CDR3 amino acid sequence together with its V-J genes. VDJtools evaluated clonal expansion, Shannon diversity and CDR3 relatedness (CalcPairwiseDistances, ClusterSamples); CLCbio workbench built phylogenetic trees. Clones with at least 8 unique UMIs were defined as expanded, with this threshold being based on coefficient-of-variation modelling across technical triplicates. Using fastp at Q25 and MiXCR, TCRdb reprocessed the public reads and kept productive beta chains. Rows are combined by CDR3 protein, so each entry shows the most common genes and DNA. The authors' filters were not applied to this entry. For this sample the table gives 50,000 to 70,000 distinct CDR3 sequences, of which nearly 3.5% were detected only once. The top ten constitute over 3.5% of the sample.

This receptor was taken from a middle-aged man with multiple sclerosis. The V and J genes are TRBV20-1 and TRBJ1-5, and TRBD1 may be the D gene, going by 5 matching bases. Sequencing was carried out using PBMCs. The CDR3 protein: CSARRSGDTQPQHF. The nucleotide sequence is TGCAGTGCTAGAAGATCGGGGGATACTCAGCCCCAGCATTTT.